The 10 T cell receptor beta chains listed next were all sequenced from one sample in a study of CD8+ T cells in alopecia areata. Treatment noted: oral pan-JAK inhibitor, 5-10 mg twice daily. Extraction and reverse transcription of RNA yielded cDNA as the sequencing template. The protocol was immunoSEQ multiplex PCR, while the TCRdb copy is restricted to in-frame clones and leaves out a portion. This table has fewer than 250,000 clones, roughly two fifths appearing once. The material was CD4+ T cells sorted from blood, obtained at approximately week 34, from a patient treated with tofacitinib. The receptors here all came from a human donor with alopecia areata.

The chain carries TRBV4-1 and TRBJ1-2, with 9 bases matching TRBD1. Per germline, CDR1 MGHRA and CDR2 YSYEKL. The CDR3 sequence is 18 residues long. Unmatched junction bases numbered 14, after V lost 0 bases and J lost 6 bases. CDR3 nucleotides: TGCGCCAGCAGCCAAGATATAAGCCTGACAGGGGGATTGCATGGCTACACCTTC. It specifies CASSQDISLTGGLHGYTF.

The chain combines TRBV7-9 with TRBJ1-5; D gene uncertain. This CDR3 is 14 amino acids long. The V end was cut by 3 bases, the J end by 1 base, with 7 bases between. The V gene's germline CDR1 is SEHNR and CDR2 FQNEAQ (reference sequence). For the CDR3, the DNA is TGTGCCAGCAGCTTCTCGACGAGCAATCAGCCCCAGCATTTT. Translation: CASSFSTSNQPQHF.

The rearrangement uses TRBV6-5 and TRBJ2-5; 9 bases fit TRBD2. Per the germline V gene, CDR1 is MNHEY and CDR2 is SVGAGI. This CDR3 region has 15 residues. Trimming at V came to 3 bases and at J to 5 bases, leaving 7 bases not matched to a gene. In DNA, the CDR3 is TGTGCCAGCAGTTATGCGGGAGGGCCTTTGGAGACCCAGTACTTC. As protein: CASSYAGGPLETQYF.

This clone appeared a few times. The rearrangement links TRBV29-1 to TRBJ1-2; D remains ambiguous. The germline V gene has CDR1 SQVTM and CDR2 ANQGSEA. This CDR3 has 11 residues. V was pared by 8 bases and J by 8 bases, with 15 bases between. Here the CDR3 DNA reads TGCAGCTCACAGTCTGTGGACGGCTACACCTTC. Encoded protein: CSSQSVDGYTF.

This chain joins TRBV4-1 and TRBJ2-1; TRBD1 or TRBD2 may be the D gene (5 bases each). The CDR3 has 15 amino acids. Germline V gene data show CDR1 as MGHRA and CDR2 as YSYEKL. Deletions cut 3 bases from V and 3 bases from J, with 12 bases between. The DNA of the CDR3 is TGCGCCAGCAGCCAGGGACGTAGGTACTACAATGAGCAGTTCTTC. Translating it yields CASSQGRRYYNEQFF.

This clone was counted between two and nine times. This rearrangement joins TRBV29-1 to TRBJ1-1, with D uncertain. Looked up from germline, CDR1 is SQVTM and CDR2 is ANQGSEA. The V and J ends lost 0 bases and 4 bases respectively, with 6 bases between them. The CDR3 runs to 12 residues. The CDR3 sequence: CSVEDQSTEAFF. Written as DNA, the CDR3 is TGCAGCGTTGAAGATCAGAGCACTGAAGCTTTCTTT.

The rearrangement uses TRBV6-5 and TRBJ2-7, with D perhaps matching TRBD1 or TRBD2 (6 bases each). This CDR3 is built from 15 residues. V lost 0 bases, J lost 4 bases, and 13 bases lay in between. The germline V gene encodes CDR1 MNHEY and CDR2 SVGAGI. The CDR3 coding sequence is TGTGCCAGCAGTTACTCAGGGGGGACCGGATACGAGCAGTACTTC. It is translated as CASSYSGGTGYEQYF.

The CDR3 bases are TGTGCCAGCCTGCGGGGGGGCAGCACAGATACGCAGTATTTT. Translated, it gives CASLRGGSTDTQYF. The J gene is TRBJ2-3, the V gene TRBV14, with 9 positions matching TRBD2. The CDR3 consists of 14 residues. J lost 0 bases, V lost 8 bases, and 3 bases had no gene match. The germline gives CDR1 SGHDN, CDR2 FVKESK.

This clone was counted a few times. The V and J genes are TRBV7-9 and TRBJ1-6; tentatively, D is TRBD1 (6 bases). Trimming left V 10 bases short and J 8 bases short, with 24 bases between. Germline V gene lookup returns CDR1 SEHNR and CDR2 FQNEAQ (reference sequence). The CDR3 length is 16 residues. The CDR3 DNA sequence: TGTGCCATCCACCAAACGGGGCGACAGGACGATTCACCCCTCCACTTT. Translated, it gives CAIHQTGRQDDSPLHF.

This chain connects TRBV18 to TRBJ2-3; D might be TRBD1 or TRBD2, each matching 5 bases. There are 17 residues in the CDR3. Germline CDR1 is KGHSH and CDR2 is LQKENI. The V and J ends lost 3 bases and 2 bases respectively, with 18 bases between them. The CDR3 region has the DNA TGTGCCAGCTCACCCCAGCCCTTGGGGGAATCCACAGATACGCAGTATTTT. Its protein is CASSPQPLGESTDTQYF.